The sequence of this T cell receptor beta chain was determined in a study of blood T cell repertoires in COVID-19. Under the authors' procedure: Amplifying reference gene primers gave estimates of nucleated cell counts. TCRdb's copy holds only in-frame clones and misses some; the assay was immunoSEQ multiplex PCR. The V and J calls and clone size are taken from that table; D and trimming were inferred from the DNA. The sample holds approximately 270,000 clones, over 75% seen once. Trimming took 2 bases from V and 10 from J, leaving 12 bases between them. This CDR3 has 14 amino acids. Germline V gene sequence: CDR1 SNHLY, CDR2 FYNNEI.

The V and J genes are TRBV2 and TRBJ1-6; D unclear. Material: peripheral blood. This sequence originates from a woman aged 65 to 85 with acute or convalescent COVID-19. The chain's CDR3 is CASSELRPGSPLHF. In nucleotides, the CDR3 is TGTGCCAGCAGTGAATTACGGCCGGGGTCACCCCTCCACTTT.